This is a list of T cell receptor beta chains from one sample in a study of blood T cell repertoires in COVID-19. TCRdb's table, derived via immunoSEQ multiplex PCR, lists solely in-frame clones and lacks some. The sample consists of about 210,000 clones, approximately 90% of them appearing once. The material sequenced was peripheral blood. Source of these receptors: a woman aged 35 to 49 with acute or convalescent COVID-19. Each CDR3 is given with its conserved first and last residue. The order of the fields is D gene, V gene, J gene, clone size, CDR3 protein, CDR3 DNA. D genes are given only for firm matches. Some rows have no size entry. The others give once, few or many, or a class for an expanded clone.

>TRBD2|TRBV9|TRBJ2-3|.
CASSATSSSPDTQYF
TGTGCCAGCAGCGCGACTAGCTCTTCCCCAGATACGCAGTATTTT
>.|TRBV6-5|TRBJ1-5|.
CASSYSRGGQPQHF
TGTGCCAGCAGTTACTCGAGGGGGGGTCAGCCCCAGCATTTT
>.|TRBV2|TRBJ1-4|.
CATTTGENEKLFF
TGTGCCACCACGACGGGTGAGAATGAAAAACTGTTTTTT
>.|TRBV29-1|TRBJ2-2|.
CSVVASATGELFF
TGCAGCGTTGTAGCGTCAGCTACCGGGGAGCTGTTTTTT
>.|TRBV9|TRBJ2-1|.
CASSVGRGPLNNEQFF
TGTGCCAGCAGCGTAGGGCGGGGACCCTTAAACAATGAGCAGTTCTTC
>TRBD2|TRBV5-6|TRBJ2-1|.
CASSLELGLAGAEQFF
TGTGCCAGCAGCTTGGAGTTGGGACTAGCGGGGGCTGAGCAGTTCTTC
>TRBD1|TRBV19|TRBJ1-1|once
CASRDSQGGTEAFF
TGTGCCAGTAGGGACAGCCAGGGGGGCACTGAAGCTTTCTTT
>.|TRBV18|TRBJ1-6|.
CASSPSASRGNSPLHF
TGTGCCAGCTCACCCTCCGCGAGCAGGGGAAATTCACCCCTCCACTTT
>.|TRBV7-2|TRBJ1-1|.
CASSSTGSTEAFF
TGTGCCAGCAGCTCTACTGGGAGCACTGAAGCTTTCTTT
>.|TRBV12-3/TRBV12-4|TRBJ1-5|.
CASSFQQNQPQHF
TGTGCCAGCAGTTTCCAACAGAATCAGCCCCAGCATTTT
>.|TRBV5-1|TRBJ1-1|once
CASSLYSTANTEAFF
TGCGCCAGCAGCTTATACAGTACCGCGAACACTGAAGCTTTCTTT
>.|TRBV7-3|TRBJ1-1|few
CASRSRAGRISNTEAFF
TGTGCCAGCAGATCTCGAGCGGGACGGATATCGAACACTGAAGCTTTCTTT
>.|TRBV18|TRBJ2-1|.
CASSPPTAHGEQFF
TGTGCCAGCTCCCCCCCTACCGCCCACGGTGAGCAGTTCTTC
>TRBD1|TRBV25-1|TRBJ2-1|.
CASSEGTGTYNEQFF
TGTGCCAGCAGTGAAGGGACAGGAACCTACAATGAGCAGTTCTTC
>TRBD2|TRBV5-1|TRBJ2-3|.
CASRRRGVTDTQYF
TGCGCCAGCAGAAGGCGGGGGGTCACAGATACGCAGTATTTT
>TRBD2|TRBV3-1/TRBV3-2|TRBJ2-1|.
CASSRTGLEYNEQFF
TGTGCCAGCAGCCGGACGGGACTAGAATACAATGAGCAGTTCTTC
>.|TRBV5-6|TRBJ1-2|.
CASSLGEGTYYGYTF
TGTGCCAGCAGCTTGGGGGAGGGGACTTACTATGGCTACACCTTC
>.|TRBV19|TRBJ1-5|.
CASSIAGNQPQHF
TGTGCCAGTAGTATTGCGGGGAATCAGCCCCAGCATTTT
>.|TRBV4-2|TRBJ2-1|.
CASSQDGRGRDEQFF
TGTGCCAGCAGCCAAGACGGCAGGGGTCGGGATGAGCAGTTCTTC
>.|TRBV7-2|TRBJ1-2|.
CASSPGRPLRYGYTF
TGTGCCAGCAGCCCCGGCAGGCCTCTCCGCTATGGCTACACCTTC
>TRBD2|TRBV12-3/TRBV12-4|TRBJ2-5|.
CASNGGGLQTQYF
TGTGCCAGCAACGGGGGGGGTTTACAGACCCAGTACTTC
>TRBD1|TRBV2|TRBJ1-6|.
CASSEPGQGFSPLHF
TGTGCCAGCAGTGAGCCAGGACAGGGGTTCTCACCCCTCCACTTT
>TRBD2|TRBV4-1|TRBJ2-1|few
CASSQVWRGGLEQFF
TGCGCCAGCAGCCAAGTTTGGCGGGGGGGCCTAGAGCAGTTCTTC
>.|TRBV14|TRBJ1-4|.
CASSQDRNYEKLFF
TGTGCCAGCAGCCAAGATAGAAACTATGAAAAACTGTTTTTT
>TRBD2|TRBV18|TRBJ2-3|few
CASSPLAGGTDTQYF
TGTGCCAGCTCACCACTAGCGGGGGGCACAGATACGCAGTATTTT
>.|TRBV6-6|TRBJ1-5|.
CASTETRYSNQPQHF
TGTGCCAGCACCGAGACACGTTATAGCAATCAGCCCCAGCATTTT
>TRBD2|TRBV9|TRBJ2-5|.
CASSVGPNSGGAEETQYF
TGTGCCAGCAGCGTAGGTCCGAATAGCGGGGGGGCCGAAGAGACCCAGTACTTC
>TRBD1|TRBV7-9|TRBJ2-5|.
CASSLGTGSSQETQYF
TGTGCCAGCAGCTTAGGGACAGGCTCTTCCCAAGAGACCCAGTACTTC
>TRBD1|TRBV9|TRBJ1-1|.
CASSVTGGSTEAFF
TGTGCCAGCAGCGTAACAGGGGGCTCCACTGAAGCTTTCTTT
>TRBD2|TRBV5-1|TRBJ2-2|once
CASSSTSFRGTGAGELFF
TGCGCCAGCAGCTCGACTAGCTTTAGGGGTACTGGGGCCGGGGAGCTGTTTTTT
>.|TRBV27|TRBJ2-3|.
CASKVPGRELTDTQYF
TGTGCCAGCAAGGTCCCAGGTCGAGAATTAACAGATACGCAGTATTTT
>.|TRBV2|TRBJ1-5|few
CASSEEGMPLNRPQHF
TGTGCCAGCAGTGAAGAGGGGATGCCGCTGAATCGGCCCCAGCATTTT
>TRBD1|TRBV2|TRBJ1-1|.
CASSSRQGDSLTEAFF
TGTGCCAGCAGTTCTCGACAGGGTGACTCTCTCACTGAAGCTTTCTTT
>.|TRBV9|TRBJ2-3|.
CASSVASLGRGTDTQYF
TGTGCCAGCAGCGTAGCTAGTCTAGGTCGGGGCACAGATACGCAGTATTTT
>.|TRBV7-2|TRBJ1-5|.
CASSPSPNQPQHF
TGTGCCAGCAGCCCTTCCCCTAATCAGCCCCAGCATTTT
>.|TRBV6-2/TRBV6-3|TRBJ1-1|.
CASSPPGGRRGNTEAFF
TGTGCCAGCAGTCCACCGGGGGGTCGCAGGGGGAACACTGAAGCTTTCTTT
>TRBD1|TRBV6-5|TRBJ1-2|.
CASSYSPVTGFDGYTF
TGTGCCAGCAGTTACTCCCCCGTGACAGGGTTCGATGGCTACACCTTC
>.|TRBV5-1|TRBJ1-4|.
CASSPGILSYEKLFF
TGCGCCAGCAGCCCCGGGATACTCTCGTATGAAAAACTGTTTTTT
>TRBD2|TRBV4-1|TRBJ2-1|.
CASRSFQGLENNEQFF
TGCGCCAGCAGGAGTTTCCAGGGACTAGAGAACAATGAGCAGTTCTTC
>TRBD1|TRBV10-3|TRBJ2-5|.
CAISEVGDRQGETQYF
TGTGCCATCAGTGAAGTCGGGGACAGACAAGGGGAGACCCAGTACTTC
>.|TRBV7-2|TRBJ1-1|once
CASSLRQNPTEAFF
TGTGCCAGCAGCCTTCGACAGAATCCCACTGAAGCTTTCTTT
>.|TRBV6-1|TRBJ1-2|.
CASSERGDGYTF
TGTGCCAGCAGTGAACGAGGTGACGGCTACACCTTC
>.|TRBV3-1/TRBV3-2|TRBJ2-4|.
CASSPLREKNIQYF
TGTGCCAGCAGCCCATTACGGGAGAAAAACATTCAGTACTTC
>.|TRBV5-4|TRBJ1-2|.
CASSFWTDFSYTF
TGTGCCAGCAGCTTCTGGACAGACTTCAGCTACACCTTC
>.|TRBV24-1|TRBJ2-3|.
CATRLHASTDTQYF
TGTGCCACCAGACTCCACGCTAGCACAGATACGCAGTATTTT